This T cell receptor (beta chain) was captured by sequencing in a study of Graves' ophthalmopathy and Graves' hyperthyroidism. The authors amplified TCR beta CDR3 regions from RNA transcripts. Investigators did first-round RT-PCR with HTBI primers, then second-round multiplex PCR. TCRdb passed the multiplex PCR reads through MiXCR, listing each CDR3 protein once. The sample contains about 400,000 distinct CDR3 sequences, approximately 20% of which appear only once. For donors with ophthalmopathy, the disease showed moderate-to-severe activity, reached CAS ≥3 and NOSPECS ≥4, and had lasted under 3 months. Whole-study findings and limits: Blood samples also showed most expanded thyroid clonotypes exceeding 0.001 frequency.

This clonotype came up many times. Its target is unknown. Sequenced: peripheral blood. This receptor was obtained from a woman younger than 35 with Graves' ophthalmopathy.

The DNA for the CDR3 is TGTGCCAGCAGTGAAAGGGCTGCGGGTGCCTACGAGCAGTACTTC. It translates to CASSERAAGAYEQYF. The chain joins TRBV6-1 to TRBJ2-7, with D perhaps TRBD2 (5 bases). Germline CDR1 MNHNS, CDR2 SASEGT. Trimming shortened V by 2 bases and J by 2 bases, and 13 bases separated the two germline ends. The CDR3 is made up of 15 amino acids.